The clone carrying this TCR beta chain has only a few counts. What it binds is not known. From germline, CDR1 is MNHEY and CDR2 SVGAGI. V was pared by 0 bases and J by 10 bases, with 12 bases between. The CDR3 has 13 amino acids. This sample was included in a study of identical twins. Study-wide results and limits: Invariant populations such as MAIT and iNKT cells could partly muddle zero-insertion analyses.

The authors used template switching to add a universal primer site and gave cDNA unique molecular identifiers. TCRdb used MiXCR to reprocess the 5' RACE reads, holding one entry per CDR3 protein. This sample has roughly 540,000 distinct CDR3 sequences, with roughly a fifth found just once. The same specimen was also included in a second study, on T cells expressing NK-cell markers.

The sequence derives from a young woman in good health. The V and J genes are TRBV6-5 and TRBJ1-1; no firm D call. The sequenced sample consisted of CD4+ T cells sorted from blood. The CDR3 nucleotides read TGTGCCAGCAGTTACTCAGGCCGGTCTCGAGCTTTCTTT. Translating it yields CASSYSGRSRAFF.